The rows below give T cell receptor beta chains drawn from one sample of a study of cytomegalovirus exposure and HLA in healthy donors. Profiled with immunoSEQ multiplex PCR; TCRdb holds only in-frame clones, not every one. The sample lists about 200,000 clones; around 80% were seen once. The material sequenced was PBMCs. The receptors shown here come from a man aged 50 or older in good health and CMV-seronegative. Each CDR3 is given with its conserved first and last residue. D genes are given only for firm matches. The size of a clone is reported for some rows only, either as once, few or many, or as a class for expanded clones.

CASSFNSEESPSTDTQYF | TGTGCCAGCAGCTTTAATTCGGAGGAGTCCCCGAGCACAGATACGCAGTATTTT | - | TRBJ2-3 | - | TRBV9
CASSPPGQGRNEQFF | TGTGCCAGCAGTCCACCGGGACAGGGCCGCAATGAGCAGTTCTTC | - | TRBJ2-1 | TRBD1 | TRBV28
CASKFTGAYNEQFF | TGTGCCAGCAAATTCACGGGAGCCTACAATGAGCAGTTCTTC | - | TRBJ2-1 | - | TRBV27
CASIAIMGTTMEQFF | TGTGCCAGCATTGCCATTATGGGGACTACAATGGAGCAGTTCTTC | - | TRBJ2-1 | TRBD2 | TRBV27
CAWSLVRDRGGEQYF | TGTGCCTGGTCCTTAGTCCGGGACAGGGGAGGTGAGCAGTACTTC | - | TRBJ2-7 | TRBD1 | TRBV30
CASSYSAGSSYEQYF | TGTGCCAGCAGTTACTCAGCGGGGAGCTCCTACGAGCAGTACTTC | few | TRBJ2-7 | TRBD2 | TRBV6-5
CASSKRLAGEGEQYF | TGTGCCAGCAGCAAAAGACTAGCGGGAGAGGGCGAGCAGTACTTC | - | TRBJ2-7 | TRBD2 | TRBV7-2
CAWGPGTSPSEQYF | TGTGCCTGGGGTCCCGGGACTAGCCCCTCCGAGCAGTACTTC | - | TRBJ2-7 | TRBD2 | TRBV30
CASSQATSPTLTYEQYF | TGCGCCAGCAGCCAAGCAACTAGTCCAACGCTAACCTACGAGCAGTACTTC | - | TRBJ2-7 | - | TRBV4-1
CASRDRGTGQPQHF | TGTGCCAGCAGGGACAGGGGGACGGGTCAGCCCCAGCATTTT | - | TRBJ1-5 | TRBD1 | TRBV2
CASSGLAGGYNEQFF | TGCGCCAGCAGCGGACTAGCGGGAGGCTACAATGAGCAGTTCTTC | - | TRBJ2-1 | TRBD2 | TRBV5-1
CASSEAHGTMVQETQYF | TGTGCCAGCAGTGAAGCGCACGGGACAATGGTCCAAGAGACCCAGTACTTC | - | TRBJ2-5 | - | TRBV2
CASSPPREDTQYF | TGTGCCAGCAGCCCTCCCCGGGAAGATACGCAGTATTTT | few | TRBJ2-3 | - | TRBV7-8
CASSSQALAGGNEQYF | TGTGCCAGCAGCAGTCAAGCGCTAGCGGGAGGAAACGAGCAGTACTTC | - | TRBJ2-7 | TRBD2 | TRBV7-9
CASREGGARPSQHF | TGTGCCAGCAGAGAGGGAGGGGCCCGACCCTCCCAGCATTTT | - | TRBJ1-5 | - | TRBV28
CASSDRGLQETQYF | TGTGCCAGCAGCGACAGGGGACTCCAAGAGACCCAGTACTTC | - | TRBJ2-5 | - | TRBV9
CAWSVFGLAGVEWVSYNEQFF | TGTGCCTGGAGTGTATTTGGTCTAGCGGGAGTGGAATGGGTTTCCTACAATGAGCAGTTCTTC | - | TRBJ2-1 | TRBD2 | TRBV30
CASTSGRGRWDTEAFF | TGTGCCAGTACCTCAGGCAGGGGGCGATGGGACACTGAAGCTTTCTTT | few | TRBJ1-1 | TRBD1 | TRBV19
CASSLWTGGRNEQYF | TGTGCCAGCAGCTTGTGGACAGGGGGCAGGAACGAGCAGTACTTC | few | TRBJ2-7 | TRBD1 | TRBV7-3
CASSESGSGLAKNIQYF | TGCGCCAGCAGTGAGTCTGGTAGCGGGCTAGCCAAAAACATTCAGTACTTC | - | TRBJ2-4 | TRBD2 | TRBV10-1
CASSANTGPQHF | TGTGCCAGCAGCGCGAACACAGGGCCCCAGCATTTT | - | TRBJ1-5 | - | TRBV9
CSVEVYRAGSYEQYF | TGCAGCGTTGAAGTCTACCGAGCGGGATCGTACGAGCAGTACTTC | - | TRBJ2-7 | TRBD2 | TRBV29-1
CASSNRGNQPQHF | TGTGCCAGTAGCAATCGAGGCAATCAGCCCCAGCATTTT | - | TRBJ1-5 | - | TRBV19
CASSGQQGATEAFF | TGTGCCAGCAGCGGGCAACAGGGGGCCACTGAAGCTTTCTTT | - | TRBJ1-1 | TRBD1 | TRBV7-2
CAWNPPGTGVYEQYF | TGTGCCTGGAACCCCCCCGGGACAGGCGTCTACGAGCAGTACTTC | - | TRBJ2-7 | TRBD1 | TRBV30
CASSHLQRQGDQPQHF | TGTGCCAGCTCCCACCTTCAGAGACAGGGTGATCAGCCCCAGCATTTT | - | TRBJ1-5 | TRBD1 | TRBV18
CASSLVGTEVTYGYTF | TGTGCCAGCAGCTTAGTTGGGACAGAAGTGACCTATGGCTACACCTTC | once | TRBJ1-2 | TRBD1 | TRBV7-8
CASSAALSDEQYF | TGCGCCAGCAGCGCGGCCTTGTCCGACGAGCAGTACTTC | once | TRBJ2-7 | - | TRBV5-1
CSVEGLAGGFSYNEQFF | TGCAGCGTGGAGGGACTAGCGGGAGGCTTCTCCTACAATGAGCAGTTCTTC | - | TRBJ2-1 | TRBD2 | TRBV29-1
CASRRSSRDEQYF | TGTGCCAGCAGGCGGTCTTCTCGGGACGAGCAGTACTTC | - | TRBJ2-7 | - | TRBV5-4
CASSVSGREGNEQFF | TGTGCCAGCAGCGTTAGCGGGAGAGAGGGCAATGAGCAGTTCTTC | few | TRBJ2-1 | TRBD2 | TRBV5-4
CASRTGVDTQYF | TGTGCCAGCAGGACAGGGGTAGATACGCAGTATTTT | - | TRBJ2-3 | TRBD1 | TRBV2
CASSEGQSYGYTF | TGCGCCAGCAGCGAGGGACAGAGTTATGGCTACACCTTC | - | TRBJ1-2 | TRBD1 | TRBV5-1
CASSRTTTSTDTQYF | TGTGCCAGCAGCCGGACTACTACTAGCACAGATACGCAGTATTTT | - | TRBJ2-3 | - | TRBV9
CASTGWEGGDNEQFF | TGTGCCAGCACCGGCTGGGAGGGGGGGGACAATGAGCAGTTCTTC | few | TRBJ2-1 | - | TRBV27
CASSFTGDLANVLTF | TGTGCCAGCAGCTTTACGGGGGACCTGGCCAACGTCCTGACTTTC | - | TRBJ2-6 | - | TRBV7-3
CASIPDRGGRAVKYNEQFF | TGTGCCAGCATACCCGACAGGGGAGGTCGGGCAGTAAAATACAATGAGCAGTTCTTC | - | TRBJ2-1 | TRBD1 | TRBV19
CASSQTGSSYNEQFF | TGTGCCAGCAGCCAAACAGGAAGCTCCTACAATGAGCAGTTCTTC | - | TRBJ2-1 | - | TRBV7-9
CASSSPSGGAGDTQYF | TGTGCCAGCAGCTCCCCGTCAGGGGGTGCGGGAGATACGCAGTATTTT | - | TRBJ2-3 | TRBD1 | TRBV28
CSVKGSEAGESYNEQFF | TGCAGCGTTAAAGGCTCGGAAGCGGGAGAGTCCTACAATGAGCAGTTCTTC | - | TRBJ2-1 | TRBD2 | TRBV29-1
CASSLFRGVVYNEQFF | TGTGCCAGCAGTTTATTCAGGGGAGTCGTCTACAATGAGCAGTTCTTC | - | TRBJ2-1 | - | TRBV27
CASSSSTGRHEQYF | TGTGCCAGCAGCTCCTCGACAGGGCGCCACGAGCAGTACTTC | - | TRBJ2-7 | TRBD1 | TRBV5-4
CASNPGKNTEAFF | TGTGCCAGCAACCCAGGGAAGAACACTGAAGCTTTCTTT | - | TRBJ1-1 | - | TRBV6-5
CASSLARGSREQYF | TGTGCCAGCAGCTTAGCCCGGGGGAGTCGAGAGCAGTACTTC | - | TRBJ2-7 | - | TRBV7-2